This T cell receptor beta chain was recovered during a study of cytomegalovirus exposure and HLA in healthy donors. The PCR used 60 Vbeta and 13 Jbeta primers. Profiling relied on immunoSEQ multiplex PCR, and the TCRdb table lists in-frame clones only, not all of them. The table has about 140,000 clones, roughly 77% seen once; the top ten hold 3.1%. Study-wide findings and caveats: Within an earlier analysis, most TCR beta V segments proved productive either about 90% or about 30% of the time. Differences between HLA loci emerged in a later analysis of TCR association rates, with DRB1 most and HLA-C fewest.

As concerns this clone: Its cognate antigen is unknown.

Specimen: PBMCs. The source of this sequence is a female donor in good health and CMV-seronegative.

The CDR3 loop is CAGDEFSTQRGRKETQYF. CDR3 coding DNA: TGCGCCGGGGACGAGTTCTCCACCCAGCGGGGTCGGAAAGAGACCCAGTACTTC. The chain employs TRBV23-1 and TRBJ2-5, with 7 bases matching TRBD2. TRBV23-1 is identified as an open reading frame with a role that is uncertain. The V segment lost 11 bases and the J segment 3 bases; nucleotides outside the gene matches: 24. CDR3 length: 18 amino acids.